A single sample gave rise to the 6 T cell receptor beta chains below, sequenced in a study of blood T cell repertoires in COVID-19. Sequencing used immunoSEQ multiplex PCR; TCRdb keeps in-frame clones, though not all of them. Among a few hundred thousand clones listed, 86% were seen once. Material: peripheral blood. The receptors were sampled from a woman in her sixties or seventies with COVID-19, enrolled during active disease.

The chain links TRBV18 to TRBJ2-3, with 12 nucleotides matching TRBD1. The CDR3 totals 17 residues. Germline values: CDR1 KGHSH, CDR2 LQKENI. With V trimmed by 6 bases and J by 5 bases, 12 bases remained unmatched. The CDR3 spells CASSSEPGTGGIDTQYF. DNA of the CDR3: TGTGCCAGCTCTTCAGAGCCCGGGACAGGGGGCATAGATACGCAGTATTTT.

The chain recombines TRBV5-1 with TRBJ1-2, with TRBD1 as a possible D gene (6 bases). Trimming pared 0 bases from V and 4 bases from J, leaving 10 bases between. The germline V gene has CDR1 SGHRS and CDR2 YFSETQ. The CDR3 loop spans 14 amino acids. DNA of the CDR3: TGCGCCAGCAGCTTGGAAGGACAGCCCTATGGCTACACCTTC. This translates into CASSLEGQPYGYTF. The whole variable domain, remainder taken from reference TRBV5-1 and TRBJ1-2, is KAGVTQTPRYLIKTRGQQVTLSCSPISGHRSVSWYQQTPGQGLQFLFEYFSETQRNKGNFPGRFSGRQFSNSRSEMNVSTLELGDSALYLCASSLEGQPYGYTFGSGTRLTVV.

The chain combines TRBV3-1 (or the pseudogene TRBV3-2) with TRBJ2-7; 11 bases map to TRBD2. This CDR3 contains 17 residues. The V gene end was trimmed by 0 bases and the J gene end by 2 bases; junction bases not matched to a gene: 6. Germline V lookup: CDR1 LGHDT, CDR2 YNNKEL (reference sequence). The CDR3 DNA is TGTGCCAGCAGCCAAGATTGGGGGACTAGCGGAACCTACGAGCAGTACTTC. This gives the protein CASSQDWGTSGTYEQYF.

The chain links TRBV2 to TRBJ2-1; D remains unclear. V was clipped by 3 bases and J by 8 bases, with 5 bases between them. The CDR3 is made up of 11 amino acids. Germline V gene lookup returns CDR1 SNHLY and CDR2 FYNNEI. Written as DNA, the CDR3 is TGTGCCAGCAGTGAGGCCCATGAGCAGTTCTTC. It yields the protein CASSEAHEQFF.

V gene TRBV3-1 (or the pseudogene TRBV3-2) combines with J gene TRBJ1-5; weak D call: TRBD1 (5 bases). The CDR3 has 18 residues. Trimming took 1 base from V and 4 from J, leaving 20 bases between them. Germline-derived CDR1 and CDR2 are LGHDT and YNNKEL (reference sequence). CDR3 loop: CASSQGGGLIPGNQPQHF. CDR3 DNA: TGTGCCAGCAGCCAAGGGGGGGGACTGATCCCCGGGAATCAGCCCCAGCATTTT.

J is TRBJ2-3 and V is TRBV7-2; a possible D gene is TRBD1 (5 bases). The V gene's germline CDR1 is SGHTA and CDR2 FQGNSA. There are 13 residues in the CDR3. V was cut by 4 bases and J by 2 bases, with 7 bases left in between. The CDR3 loop is CASSSGFTDTQYF. As DNA, the CDR3 is TGTGCCAGCAGCTCAGGGTTCACAGATACGCAGTATTTT.